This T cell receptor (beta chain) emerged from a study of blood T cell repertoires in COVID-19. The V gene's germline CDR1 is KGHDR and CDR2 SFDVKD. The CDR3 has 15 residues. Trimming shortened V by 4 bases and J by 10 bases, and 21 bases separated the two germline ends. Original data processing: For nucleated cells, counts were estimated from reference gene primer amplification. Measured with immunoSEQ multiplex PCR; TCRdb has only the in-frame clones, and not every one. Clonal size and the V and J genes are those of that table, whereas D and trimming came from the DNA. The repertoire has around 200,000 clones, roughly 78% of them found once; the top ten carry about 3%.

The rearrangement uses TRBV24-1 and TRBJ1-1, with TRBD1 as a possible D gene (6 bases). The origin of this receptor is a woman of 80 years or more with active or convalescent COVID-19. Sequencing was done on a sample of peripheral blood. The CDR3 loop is CATSDPRSTGMVAFF. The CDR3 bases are TGTGCCACCAGTGACCCCCGATCCACAGGGATGGTAGCTTTCTTT.